The 9 T cell receptor beta chains below come from one sample, sequenced in a study of T cell responses to AZD1222 COVID-19 vaccine. The protocol was immunoSEQ multiplex PCR, while the TCRdb copy is restricted to in-frame clones and leaves out a portion. Of about 68,000 clones detected, more than 70% appear once; the ten largest clones hold about 8%. Sequencing was performed on peripheral blood, taken on day 0 of AZD1222 vaccination. The receptors here all came from an adult in good health.

This chain joins TRBV7-9 and TRBJ2-5, with 7 bases matching TRBD1. V gave up 4 bases and J gave up 2 bases; unmatched junction bases: 4. CDR1 is SEHNR and CDR2 is FQNEAQ in the germline V gene (reference sequence). The CDR3 totals 14 residues. DNA for the CDR3: TGTGCCAGCAGCTCTACAGGGGCGCAAGAGACCCAGTACTTC. It specifies CASSSTGAQETQYF.

The V and J genes are TRBV5-1 and TRBJ1-1, with D possibly TRBD1 on 6 matching bases. The CDR3 has 15 amino acids. V lost 7 bases and J lost 1, with 17 bases in between. CDR1 and CDR2 (germline): SGHRS, YFSETQ. CDR3 loop: CASSLVQGTNTEAFF. CDR3 sequence (DNA): TGCGCCAGCTCCCTAGTTCAGGGGACGAACACTGAAGCTTTCTTT.

This clone was recorded only once. V usage is TRBV19 and J usage is TRBJ1-5; 7 bases map to TRBD1. This CDR3 contains 13 residues. V lost 7 bases and J lost 6; bases outside the gene matches: 6. The germline CDR1 and CDR2 sequences are LNHDA and SQIVND (reference sequence). The CDR3 is CASKGGGRQPQHF. The CDR3 DNA reads TGTGCCAGTAAGGGAGGGGGCCGTCAGCCCCAGCATTTT.

The chain uses TRBV4-1 and TRBJ2-3; 14 nucleotides agree with TRBD2. Germline V lookup: CDR1 MGHRA, CDR2 YSYEKL. The CDR3 consists of 17 residues. V was pared by 2 bases and J by 1 base, with 2 bases of the junction left unmatched. The CDR3 region is CASSQKGLAGGTDTQYF. The CDR3 DNA reads as TGCGCCAGCAGCCAAAAGGGACTAGCGGGAGGCACAGATACGCAGTATTTT.

This clone was counted once. The V gene is TRBV18, the J gene TRBJ1-4, with 7 nucleotides matching TRBD1. The CDR3 length is 15 residues. V lost 3 bases to trimming and J lost 4 bases; unmatched junction nucleotides: 5. CDR1 KGHSH and CDR2 LQKENI come from the germline V gene. This chain's CDR3 is CASSPGTASNEKLFF. CDR3 in DNA: TGTGCCAGCTCACCTGGGACAGCTAGTAATGAAAAACTGTTTTTT.

This rearrangement joins TRBV10-2 to TRBJ1-4; D is undetermined. From germline, CDR1 is WSHSY and CDR2 SAAADI. CDR3 length equals 14 residues. The ends were cut back, 5 bases at V and 3 bases at J, with 10 bases in the middle. In DNA form, the CDR3 reads TGCGCCAGCAGTTCCACGGCCTCTAATGAAAAACTGTTTTTT. The encoded protein is CASSSTASNEKLFF.

The V gene is TRBV7-9, the J gene TRBJ1-1; D unresolved. Germline CDR1 SEHNR, CDR2 FQNEAQ (reference sequence). V was pared by 5 bases and J by 0 bases, with 4 bases between. The CDR3 runs 12 residues. CDR3 amino acids: CASSPLNTEAFF. CDR3 coding DNA: TGTGCCAGCAGCCCCCTGAACACTGAAGCTTTCTTT.

As for this clone: One end of the junction varies from germline; a read error may be responsible. J is TRBJ1-6 and V is TRBV23-1; TRBD1 agrees at 11 bases. TRBV23-1 is classed as an ORF, of uncertain function. The CDR3 covers 19 residues. The CDR3 is CASRKRTGGSMLYSSPLHF. The CDR3 bases are TGCGCCAGCCGAAAGAGGACAGGGGGCTCGATGTTATATAGTTCACCCCTCCACTTT.

V is TRBV7-9 and J is TRBJ2-1; 9 nucleotides agree with TRBD2. Per germline, CDR1 SEHNR and CDR2 FQNEAQ (reference sequence). The CDR3 consists of 14 residues. Unmatched junction bases numbered 9, after V lost 8 bases and J lost 7 bases. The CDR3 region is CASLRAGGPNEQFF. The CDR3 nucleotides read TGTGCCAGCTTGAGGGCGGGAGGGCCGAATGAGCAGTTCTTC.